This T cell receptor (beta chain) derives from a study of CXCR3-negative and CXCR3-positive naive CD8 T cells. Study results and caveats: Hydrophobicity was higher for TRB CDR3s found in CXCR3-positive naive cells than in CXCR3-negative naive cells.

A remark on this clonotype: Its antigen is still unknown.

UMI-labeled TRB cDNA libraries were prepared by 5' RACE. TCRdb reworked the 5' RACE reads into one entry per CDR3 protein, no DNA. Here the sample table reports 140,000 to 150,000 distinct CDR3 sequences. The CDR3 runs 15 residues. Germline V gives CDR1 ENHRY, CDR2 SYGVKD. This clonotype was sampled from a human donor in good health. Some clones in this sample may be carry-over from other donors' samples. Specimen: naive CXCR3+ CD8+ T cells from blood. Documented subset: CD45RO-CCR7+CD27+CD95- naive CD8+ T cells expressing CXCR3 (TNR3+). The rearrangement uses TRBV10-3 and TRBJ2-5; the D call of TRBD2 rests on TCRdb alone, since no DNA is present to check it. CDR3 protein: CAISELAGGEETQYF.